One and the same sample provided the 17 T cell receptor beta chains below, sequenced in a study of human T cells and chemical hapten exposure. Described time point: patch test 2, 6 weeks after DPC sensitization. Treatment defined: therapeutic diphenylcyclopropenone sensitization with weekly scalp DPC. MiXCR, run by TCRdb on the RACE reads, gives a single entry per CDR3 protein. In the table there are about 85,000 distinct CDR3 sequences, roughly 10% of which are singletons. The source was whole blood, collected in connection with sensitization to the hapten diphenylcyclopropenone (DPC). These receptors were taken from a man younger than 35 with alopecia areata. Some clones in this sample may be carry-over from other donors' samples.

This clonotype appeared a few times. This chain uses TRBV18 with TRBJ2-3, with a possible D match to TRBD1 (5 bases). The CDR3 has 14 amino acids. V was shortened by 3 bases and J by 3 bases, with 10 bases between the two germline ends. CDR1 is KGHSH, CDR2 LQKENI, per germline. The CDR3: CASSPVQGTDTQYF. Here the CDR3 DNA reads TGTGCCAGCTCACCGGTTCAGGGAACAGATACGCAGTATTTT.

The V gene is TRBV2, the J gene TRBJ2-3, with TRBD2 matching 12 bases. CDR3 size: 16 residues. The V gene end was trimmed by 5 bases and the J gene end by 3 bases; junction bases not matched to a gene: 6. Germline V gene data show CDR1 as SNHLY and CDR2 as FYNNEI. In DNA form, the CDR3 reads TGTGCCAGCAGTCCTTCTAGCGGGGGGGCTACAGATACGCAGTATTTT. Translated: CASSPSSGGATDTQYF.

This clonotype was counted between two and nine times. The CDR3 loop reads CASSNAGAGELFF. The CDR3 DNA sequence: TGTGCCAGCAGTAACGCGGGGGCCGGGGAGCTGTTTTTT. The gene calls are TRBV6-2 or TRBV6-3 and TRBJ2-2; 7 bases fit TRBD2. The CDR3 covers 13 residues. Per germline, CDR1 MNHEY and CDR2 SVGEGT. The V segment lost 5 bases and the J segment 6 bases; nucleotides outside the gene matches: 3.

The rearrangement links TRBV12-3 or TRBV12-4 to TRBJ2-1; 7 bases match TRBD1. The CDR3 totals 12 residues. V shed 5 bases and J 9 bases; nucleotides not matched to a gene: 4. The CDR3 nucleotides are TGTGCCAGCAGTGGGGCAGGGGGTGAGCAGTTCTTC. Its protein is CASSGAGGEQFF.

This clonotype occurred many times. V is TRBV2 and J is TRBJ2-2; 7 bases align to TRBD1. CDR1 SNHLY and CDR2 FYNNEI come from the germline V gene. After removal of 3 bases from V and 2 bases from J, the junction contained 6 bases not matched to a gene. The CDR3 consists of 16 residues. The CDR3 reads CASSDPDRRNTGELFF. CDR3 coding DNA: TGTGCCAGCAGTGACCCGGACAGGCGCAACACCGGGGAGCTGTTTTTT.

The chain recombines TRBV12-3 or TRBV12-4 with TRBJ2-7; tentatively, D is TRBD1 or TRBD2 (5 bases each). This CDR3 comprises 13 residues. The V end was cut by 5 bases, the J end by 1 base, with 9 bases between. The CDR3 sequence: CASSPGRSYEQYF. CDR3 sequence (DNA): TGTGCCAGCAGTCCGGGACGGTCCTACGAGCAGTACTTC.

V is TRBV18 and J is TRBJ2-2, with 7 bases matching TRBD1. Germline-derived CDR1 and CDR2 are KGHSH and LQKENI. The CDR3 runs 14 residues. The ends lost 3 bases at V and 6 bases at J; junction bases unmatched: 4. This chain's CDR3 is CASSPDRAAGELFF. The CDR3 DNA reads TGTGCCAGCTCACCCGACAGGGCGGCCGGGGAGCTGTTTTTT.

V gene TRBV6-5 combines with J gene TRBJ1-2, with 7 bases fitting TRBD1. After removal of 0 bases from V and 7 bases from J, the junction contained 2 bases not matched to a gene. Germline V gene lookup returns CDR1 MNHEY and CDR2 SVGAGI. There are 13 residues in the CDR3. The CDR3 here is CASSYSTGLGYTF. The CDR3 coding sequence is TGTGCCAGCAGTTACTCGACAGGGCTTGGCTACACCTTC.

This clonotype was seen at least ten times. The chain joins TRBV29-1 to TRBJ2-3; 8 nucleotides agree with TRBD1. Trimming removed 3 bases from V and 4 bases from J; junction bases left unmatched: 6. From germline, CDR1 is SQVTM and CDR2 ANQGSEA. CDR3 length: 14 amino acids. The CDR3 sequence: CSVDPDRAADTQYF. CDR3 sequence (DNA): TGCAGCGTTGACCCGGACAGGGCGGCAGATACGCAGTATTTT.

This clonotype was picked up a small number of times. The chain couples TRBV7-6 to TRBJ2-1, with 8 bases matching TRBD1. The CDR3 contains 14 residues. The germline CDR1 and CDR2 sequences are SGHVS and FNYEAQ. Trimming took 6 bases from V and 5 from J; bases not matched to a gene: 6. The CDR3 DNA sequence: TGTGCCAGCAGACGGGACAGGCTCGACAATGAGCAGTTCTTC. Its protein is CASRRDRLDNEQFF.

The table lists this clonotype with many counts. V is TRBV11-2 and J is TRBJ2-5, with 13 bases fitting TRBD2. The CDR3 has 17 residues. Trimming removed 3 bases from V and 2 bases from J; junction bases left unmatched: 6. Germline V lookup: CDR1 SGHAT, CDR2 FQNNGV. This chain's CDR3 is CASSLFRLAGGQETQYF. CDR3 nucleotides: TGTGCCAGCAGCTTGTTCCGACTAGCGGGGGGACAAGAGACCCAGTACTTC. Drawing the rest from reference TRBV11-2 and TRBJ2-5, the complete variable domain is EAGVAQSPRYKIIEKRQSVAFWCNPISGHATLYWYQQILGQGPKLLIQFQNNGVVDDSQLPKDRFSAERLKGVDSTLKIQPAKLEDSAVYLCASSLFRLAGGQETQYFGPGTRLLVL.

This clonotype was seen a few times. The rearrangement joins TRBV7-9 to TRBJ1-2, with D hard to call. Germline loops: CDR1 SEHNR, CDR2 FQNEAQ (reference sequence). The CDR3 is made up of 13 amino acids. The V end lost 6 bases, the J end lost 6 bases, and 14 bases lay between the germline ends. The CDR3 is CASSPMNEDGYTF. CDR3 in DNA: TGTGCCAGCAGTCCGATGAATGAGGATGGCTACACCTTC.

The CDR3 loop is CASSQLVKREAFF. CDR3 sequence (DNA): TGCGCCAGCAGCCAGTTAGTGAAACGTGAAGCTTTCTTT. This chain links TRBV4-3 with TRBJ1-1; D unclear. This CDR3 comprises 13 residues. The V end was cut by 3 bases, the J end by 7 bases, with 12 bases between. The V gene's germline CDR1 is LGHNA and CDR2 YSLEER.

This clonotype has ten or more counts. The V gene is TRBV4-3, the J gene TRBJ2-5; 8 bases are shared with TRBD1. The CDR3 extends over 15 amino acids. Trimming took 1 base from V and 5 from J; bases not matched to a gene: 6. CDR1 and CDR2 from the germline V gene are LGHNA and YSLEER. CDR3 residues: CASSQGTGRQETQYF. The CDR3 nucleotides are TGCGCCAGCAGCCAAGGGACAGGGAGACAGGAGACCCAGTACTTC.

This clonotype came up a few times. The rearrangement joins TRBV11-3 to TRBJ1-4, with D possibly TRBD1 on 5 matching bases. CDR3 length: 16 amino acids. The germline V and J ends were trimmed by 3 bases and 2 bases, with 13 bases remaining between them. Germline V CDR1 and CDR2: SGHNT, YENEEA. CDR3 in amino acids: CASSFNGGVTNEKLFF. The CDR3 DNA is TGTGCCAGCAGCTTCAACGGGGGTGTCACTAATGAAAAACTGTTTTTT.

This clonotype appeared many times. This chain uses TRBV27 with TRBJ1-5; a weak D match, TRBD1 (6 bases). This CDR3 has 13 amino acids. Trimming removed 2 bases at V and 7 bases at J, with 9 bases between. The germline gives CDR1 MNHEY, CDR2 SMNVEV (reference sequence). Here the CDR3 reads CASSLGGRQPQHF. DNA of the CDR3: TGTGCCAGCAGTTTAGGGGGCAGGCAGCCCCAGCATTTT.

This clonotype was recorded many times. The chain links TRBV7-3 to TRBJ1-6; D possibly corresponds to TRBD1 (6 bases). Looked up from germline, CDR1 is SGHTA and CDR2 is FQGTGA. V lost 5 bases and J 13 bases, leaving 15 bases between the germline ends. CDR3 length: 13 amino acids. CDR3 amino acids: CASSPRGGGPLHF. DNA for the CDR3: TGTGCCAGCAGCCCAAGGGGAGGGGGGCCCCTCCACTTT.